The text below deals with one T cell receptor beta chain. These data are taken from a study of blood T cell repertoires in COVID-19. The data were produced by immunoSEQ multiplex PCR, yet TCRdb's version contains in-frame clones alone and is incomplete. The sample holds 150,000 to 200,000 clones, about 88% seen once. The V gene lost 6 bases and the J gene lost 7 bases, with 10 bases spanning the gap. The CDR3 spans 12 residues. The germline gives CDR1 LNHDA, CDR2 SQIVND (reference sequence). Sequencing was done on a sample of peripheral blood. The chain couples TRBV19 to TRBJ1-5; no firm D call. The origin of this receptor is a man aged 35 to 55 with acute or convalescent COVID-19. CDR3 residues: CASRIGDQPQHF. CDR3 nucleotides: TGTGCCAGTAGAATCGGAGACCAGCCCCAGCATTTT.